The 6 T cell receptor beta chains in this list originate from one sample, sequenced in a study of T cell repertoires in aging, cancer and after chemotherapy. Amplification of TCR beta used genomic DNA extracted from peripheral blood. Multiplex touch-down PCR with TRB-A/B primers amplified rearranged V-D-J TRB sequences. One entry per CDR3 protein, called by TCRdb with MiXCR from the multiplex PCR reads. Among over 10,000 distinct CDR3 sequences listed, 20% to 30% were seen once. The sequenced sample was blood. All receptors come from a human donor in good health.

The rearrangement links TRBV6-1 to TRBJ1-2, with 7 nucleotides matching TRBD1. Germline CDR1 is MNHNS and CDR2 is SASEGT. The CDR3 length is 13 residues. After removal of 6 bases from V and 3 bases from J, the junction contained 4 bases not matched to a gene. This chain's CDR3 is CASRQGSDYGYTF. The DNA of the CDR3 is TGTGCCAGCAGACAGGGGTCGGACTATGGCTACACCTTC.

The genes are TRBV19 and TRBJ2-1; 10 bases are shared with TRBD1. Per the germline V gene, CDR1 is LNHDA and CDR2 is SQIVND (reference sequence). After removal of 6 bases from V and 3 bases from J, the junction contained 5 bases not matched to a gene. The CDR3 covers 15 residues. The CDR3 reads CASRTGQGFYNEQFF. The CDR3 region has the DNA TGTGCCAGTAGGACGGGACAGGGGTTCTACAATGAGCAGTTCTTC.

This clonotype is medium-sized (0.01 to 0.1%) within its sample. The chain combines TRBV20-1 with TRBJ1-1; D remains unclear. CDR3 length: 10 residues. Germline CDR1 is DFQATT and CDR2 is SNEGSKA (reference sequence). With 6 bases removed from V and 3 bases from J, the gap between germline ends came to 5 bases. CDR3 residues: CSASYTEAFF. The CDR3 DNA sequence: TGCAGTGCCTCATACACTGAAGCTTTCTTT.

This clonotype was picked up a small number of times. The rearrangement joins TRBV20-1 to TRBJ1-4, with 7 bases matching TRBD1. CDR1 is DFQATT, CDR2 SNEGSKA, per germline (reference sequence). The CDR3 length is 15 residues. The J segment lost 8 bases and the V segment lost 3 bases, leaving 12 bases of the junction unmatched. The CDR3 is CSARRRRTGGEKLFF. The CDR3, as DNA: TGCAGTGCTAGGAGGCGTAGGACAGGAGGCGAAAAACTGTTTTTT.

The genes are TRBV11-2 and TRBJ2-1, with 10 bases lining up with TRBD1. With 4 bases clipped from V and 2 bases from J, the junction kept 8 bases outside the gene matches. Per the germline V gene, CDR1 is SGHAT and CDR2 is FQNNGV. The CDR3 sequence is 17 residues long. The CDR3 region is CASSYLGGQGTYNEQFF. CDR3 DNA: TGTGCCAGCAGCTACCTTGGGGGACAGGGGACCTACAATGAGCAGTTCTTC.

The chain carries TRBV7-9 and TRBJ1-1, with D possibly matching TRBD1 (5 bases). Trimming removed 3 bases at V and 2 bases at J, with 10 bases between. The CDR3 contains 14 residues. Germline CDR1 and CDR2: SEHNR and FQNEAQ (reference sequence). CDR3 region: CASSFGTPNTEAFF. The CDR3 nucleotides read TGTGCCAGCAGCTTCGGGACGCCTAACACTGAAGCTTTCTTT.